The TCR beta chain under discussion was sequenced for a study of T-cell reconstitution after alpha-beta-depleted transplantation in children. This CDR3 contains 14 residues. The V and J ends lost 0 bases and 1 base respectively, with 9 bases between them. Germline V gives CDR1 DFQATT, CDR2 SNEGSKA (reference sequence). Study-wide results and caveats: Recipient T cells and thymic progenitors that survived gave rise to the high TCRbeta diversity observed at day 60 in some patients. T-cell numbers and diversity, one year after transplant, stemmed largely from T cells that were newly produced. After transplant, at about two months, alpha-beta T cells were reportedly derived from several hundred expanded graft clones.

The library targeted TCRbeta and was prepared with unique molecular identifiers. Using its own MiXCR run on the PCR reads, TCRdb lists one record per CDR3 protein. Among approximately 1,000,000 distinct CDR3 sequences listed, about 26% were seen once. Notes on this clonotype: Antigen specificity is unknown.

V usage is TRBV20-1 and J usage is TRBJ1-1; D is unclear. Sequences were derived from PBMCs, mostly from graft donor cells, sampled 360 days after TCRalphabeta/CD19-depleted stem cell transplant. The receptor was derived from a boy less than two years old who had a stem cell transplant for SCID, so the T cells may come from the graft donor. The CDR3 DNA reads as TGCAGTGCTAGAGATATAGTCGGGAACACTGAAGCTTTCTTT. Translating gives CSARDIVGNTEAFF.